This T cell receptor (beta chain) emerged from a study of CD4 T cell repertoires in COVID-19. V shed 5 bases, J shed 6 bases, and the junction held 6 bases outside the gene matches. The CDR3 covers 15 residues. Per the germline V gene, CDR1 is SGHTA and CDR2 is FQGNSA. Sequencing was done directly on freshly isolated, uncultured memory T cells. Clones were sequenced by immunoSEQ multiplex PCR, and TCRdb holds only the in-frame ones, with some missing. This sample has about 24,000 clones, with 93% found just once. The chain recombines TRBV7-2 with TRBJ2-3; the match to TRBD2 covers 12 bases. The material was circulating follicular helper CD4+ T cells (cTfh) from blood, obtained before the COVID-19 pandemic. This clonotype originated in a human donor who had COVID-19. Here the CDR3 DNA reads TGTGCCAGCAGCACTAGCGGGGGGCCGGGTGATACGCAGTATTTT. It encodes CASSTSGGPGDTQYF.